These 24 T cell receptor beta chains were all obtained from the same sample, sequenced in a study of T cell responses to AZD1222 COVID-19 vaccine. Generated by immunoSEQ multiplex PCR, the TCRdb table keeps only in-frame clones and is missing some. Of fewer than 250,000 clones listed, approximately 94% are singletons. This specimen consisted of peripheral blood, obtained on day 0 of MenACWY control vaccination. The receptors originated from an adult in good health.

The chain recombines TRBV3-1 (or the pseudogene TRBV3-2) with TRBJ1-2; no reliable D call. Germline assignment: CDR1 LGHDT and CDR2 YNNKEL (reference sequence). V was cut by 1 base and J by 5 bases, with 8 bases left in between. The CDR3 contains 13 residues. The CDR3 sequence: CASSQAVEYGYTF. CDR3 DNA: TGTGCCAGCAGCCAAGCCGTAGAATATGGCTACACCTTC.

The CDR3 DNA is TGTGCCAGCAGCCCAGACGGACAGGGGAGATCACCCCTCCACTTT. It translates to CASSPDGQGRSPLHF. V and J are TRBV3-1 (or the pseudogene TRBV3-2) and TRBJ1-6; 9 bases line up with TRBD1. This CDR3 comprises 15 residues. With V trimmed by 4 bases and J by 10 bases, 8 bases remained unmatched. The germline gives CDR1 LGHDT, CDR2 YNNKEL (reference sequence).

The chain couples TRBV7-9 to TRBJ2-1, with TRBD2 as a possible D gene (6 bases). The length of the CDR3 is 13 residues. The V end was cut by 1 base, the J end by 10 bases, with 11 bases between. Germline V gene lookup returns CDR1 SEHNR and CDR2 FQNEAQ (reference sequence). For the CDR3, the DNA is TGTGCCAGCAGCTTAGACTCGGCGGGGGAGCAGTTCTTC. It is translated as CASSLDSAGEQFF.

The V call is TRBV5-1, the J call TRBJ2-2; 7 bases agree with TRBD2. The CDR3 length is 13 residues. Per germline, CDR1 SGHRS and CDR2 YFSETQ. The V gene end was trimmed by 4 bases and the J gene end by 5 bases; junction bases not matched to a gene: 2. The CDR3 DNA reads as TGCGCCAGCAGCCCGGGGGGAACCGGGGAGCTGTTTTTT. It translates to CASSPGGTGELFF.

The V and J genes are TRBV6-5 and TRBJ1-1, with unresolved D. CDR1 is MNHEY, CDR2 SVGAGI, per germline. This CDR3 region has 13 residues. Trimming stripped 7 bases from V and 4 bases from J, with 13 bases between. The CDR3, as DNA: TGTGCCAGCACATCACATCTTGGCACTGAAGCTTTCTTT. It translates to CASTSHLGTEAFF.

This clone was seen only once. V is TRBV7-2 and J is TRBJ1-2; 10 bases align to TRBD1. V lost 0 bases and J lost 5; bases outside the gene matches: 3. The germline V gene encodes CDR1 SGHTA and CDR2 FQGNSA. The CDR3 is 15 residues long. The CDR3 protein is CASSLAGQGGYGYTF. The CDR3, as DNA: TGTGCCAGCAGCTTAGCCGGACAGGGGGGATATGGCTACACCTTC.

The genes are TRBV27 and TRBJ1-2; D gene uncertain. Germline V CDR1 and CDR2: MNHEY, SMNVEV (reference sequence). V gave up 5 bases and J gave up 5 bases, with 15 bases separating them. CDR3 length equals 14 residues. DNA of the CDR3: TGTGCCAGCAGTCCAAAGGGTGTAAGTTATGGCTACACCTTC. Protein product: CASSPKGVSYGYTF.

The chain combines TRBV5-1 with TRBJ1-6; D remains ambiguous. Germline V lookup: CDR1 SGHRS, CDR2 YFSETQ. V lost 2 bases and J 9 bases, leaving 12 bases between the germline ends. The CDR3 runs 14 residues. This chain's CDR3 is CASSLAGRASPLHF. The CDR3 bases are TGCGCCAGCAGCTTAGCGGGGAGGGCTTCACCCCTCCACTTT.

CDR3 nucleotides: TGTGCCTGGAGAGCCGGGACCGCCGCCTACAATGAGCAGTTCTTC. Its protein is CAWRAGTAAYNEQFF. This chain joins TRBV30 and TRBJ2-1; either TRBD1 or TRBD2 may supply D (5 bases each). Trimming stripped 3 bases from V and 2 bases from J, with 14 bases between. Germline-derived CDR1 and CDR2 are GTSNPN and SVGIG (reference sequence). The CDR3 has 15 amino acids.

The V gene is TRBV5-1, the J gene TRBJ2-7; D gene unclear. The CDR3 sequence is 13 residues long. Germline V CDR1 and CDR2: SGHRS, YFSETQ. The V end lost 4 bases, the J end lost 6 bases, and 14 bases lay between the germline ends. The DNA for the CDR3 is TGCGCCAGCAGCATCCAGTCCTCGGGCGAGCAGTACTTC. This translates into CASSIQSSGEQYF.

The chain links TRBV30 to TRBJ2-5; tentative D call: TRBD2 (5 bases). The V end lost 2 bases, the J end lost 2 bases, and 15 bases lay between the germline ends. The CDR3 runs 15 residues. Germline lookup yields CDR1 GTSNPN and CDR2 SVGIG (reference sequence). The CDR3 DNA reads TGTGCCTGGAGTATCCCTCGGACTTTGCAAGAGACCCAGTACTTC. Amino acid sequence: CAWSIPRTLQETQYF.

This rearrangement joins TRBV9 to TRBJ1-3; D unresolved. The V and J ends lost 4 bases and 7 bases respectively, with 9 bases between them. The CDR3 has 12 amino acids. CDR1 and CDR2 (germline): SGDLS, YYNGEE. The CDR3 loop is CASSSLGNTIYF. The CDR3 DNA reads as TGTGCCAGCAGCTCCCTAGGGAACACCATATATTTT.

The chain has TRBV18 and TRBJ1-2; D not resolved. V was shortened by 2 bases and J by 0 bases, with 10 bases between the two germline ends. The V gene's germline CDR1 is KGHSH and CDR2 LQKENI. CDR3 size: 15 residues. This CDR3 reads CASSPGTDSNYGYTF. The CDR3 DNA follows: TGTGCCAGCTCACCAGGTACAGATTCTAACTATGGCTACACCTTC.

This chain uses TRBV3-1 (or the pseudogene TRBV3-2) with TRBJ2-5; 9 nucleotides align to TRBD2. The junction had 8 bases not matched to a gene; V was cut back by 4 bases and J by 5 bases. Germline CDR1 and CDR2: LGHDT and YNNKEL (reference sequence). The CDR3 loop spans 15 amino acids. CDR3: CASSRLGLAQETQYF. CDR3 nucleotides: TGTGCCAGCAGCCGCCTGGGACTAGCTCAGGAGACCCAGTACTTC.

The CDR3: CASSHGGPDTQYF. CDR3 nucleotide sequence: TGTGCCAGCAGCCACGGGGGGCCGGATACGCAGTATTTT. The chain carries TRBV3-1 (or the pseudogene TRBV3-2) and TRBJ2-3, with D possibly being TRBD2 (7 bases). Germline values: CDR1 LGHDT, CDR2 YNNKEL (reference sequence). CDR3 length: 13 amino acids. Between the trimmed V and J ends, which lost 3 bases and 6 bases, there was a span of 10 bases.

The chain couples TRBV2 to TRBJ2-1; 14 bases match TRBD2. The CDR3 is 16 amino acids. Germline assignment: CDR1 SNHLY and CDR2 FYNNEI. J was trimmed by 9 bases and V by 5 bases; bases with no gene match: 9. The DNA of the CDR3 is TGTGCCAGCAGTCCCGACCAAGGACTAGCGGGGGGTGAGCAGTTCTTC. Translation: CASSPDQGLAGGEQFF.

The chain uses TRBV12-3 or TRBV12-4 and TRBJ1-3; D gene uncertain. The CDR3 sequence is 12 residues long. The ends were cut back, 7 bases at V and 4 bases at J, with 8 bases in the middle. The CDR3 bases are TGTGCCAGCAATGGGCTAGGAAACACCATATATTTT. Protein: CASNGLGNTIYF.

The V call is TRBV4-3, the J call TRBJ1-6; D may be TRBD1 (6 bases). Germline V gives CDR1 LGHNA, CDR2 YSLEER. The CDR3 sequence is 16 residues long. V lost 0 bases and J 7 bases, leaving 13 bases between the germline ends. In DNA, the CDR3 is TGCGCCAGCAGCCAAGAATCGGGGGCGCGGAATTCACCCCTCCACTTT. Its translation is CASSQESGARNSPLHF.

The chain joins TRBV7-6 to TRBJ1-2; no reliable D call. The V gene's germline CDR1 is SGHVS and CDR2 FNYEAQ. This CDR3 has 16 residues. The V and J ends lost 5 bases and 3 bases respectively, with 19 bases between them. This CDR3 is CASSPIRGRRDYGYTF. CDR3 coding DNA: TGTGCCAGCAGCCCGATCCGGGGTAGGAGAGACTATGGCTACACCTTC.

This chain links TRBV19 with TRBJ1-5; weak D call: TRBD1 (5 bases). Trimming took off 6 bases at V and 4 bases at J, with 13 bases between the two ends. From germline, CDR1 is LNHDA and CDR2 SQIVND (reference sequence). The CDR3 runs to 14 residues. CDR3 nucleotide sequence: TGTGCCAGTAGACCCTGGGAGGGGAATCAGCCCCAGCATTTT. This sequence encodes CASRPWEGNQPQHF. The variable domain in full, completed from reference TRBV19 and TRBJ1-5, reads DGGITQSPKYLFRKEGQNVTLSCEQNLNHDAMYWYRQDPGQGLRLIYYSQIVNDFQKGDIAEGYSVSREKKESFPLTVTSAQKNPTAFYLCASRPWEGNQPQHFGDGTRLSIL.

J is TRBJ2-2 and V is TRBV5-1; D is undetermined. The CDR3 is made up of 15 amino acids. V was pared by 0 bases and J by 7 bases, with 13 bases between. The germline V gene encodes CDR1 SGHRS and CDR2 YFSETQ. The CDR3 sequence is CASSLAGSLIGELFF. The CDR3 coding sequence is TGCGCCAGCAGCTTGGCCGGCAGTTTGATCGGGGAGCTGTTTTTT.

The rearrangement uses TRBV10-3 and TRBJ1-6; 7 positions agree with TRBD1. Germline CDR1 ENHRY, CDR2 SYGVKD. The CDR3 runs to 14 residues. The V and J ends lost 5 bases and 7 bases, in that order; junction bases with no gene match: 5. The CDR3 here is CAISKGAGNSPLHF. CDR3 DNA: TGTGCCATCAGTAAGGGGGCTGGCAATTCACCCCTCCACTTT.

This chain uses TRBV2 with TRBJ1-6, with D hard to call. V lost 1 base and J 10 bases, leaving 17 bases between the germline ends. The germline CDR1 and CDR2 sequences are SNHLY and FYNNEI. CDR3 length: 16 amino acids. CDR3 in amino acids: CASSEDFRAGRSPLHF. Written as DNA, the CDR3 is TGTGCCAGCAGTGAAGATTTTAGGGCCGGACGGTCACCCCTCCACTTT.

The chain employs TRBV11-2 and TRBJ2-2; the match to TRBD2 covers 9 bases. The CDR3 loop spans 15 amino acids. J gave up 4 bases and V 5 bases, and 5 bases lay outside the gene matches. Germline CDR1 SGHAT, CDR2 FQNNGV. CDR3 in DNA: TGTGCCAGCAGCACAGCGGGGGGTGGCACCGGGGAGCTGTTTTTT. Translating gives CASSTAGGGTGELFF.